These 17 T cell receptor beta chains share one sample of origin, sequenced in a study of cytomegalovirus exposure and HLA in healthy donors. With 60 Vbeta and 13 Jbeta primers, the PCR was carried out. Profiling relied on immunoSEQ multiplex PCR, and the TCRdb table lists in-frame clones only, not all of them. The repertoire holds hundreds of thousands of clones, over 75% seen once, with about 1.8% in the top ten. The material sequenced was PBMCs. All receptors derive from a man aged 18 to 30 in good health and CMV-seronegative.

This clone was recorded only once. The chain is built from TRBV4-3 and TRBJ1-2; possible D gene TRBD1, 5 bases. The CDR3 is 18 residues long. Germline assignment: CDR1 LGHNA and CDR2 YSLEER. Trimming removed 3 bases at V and 4 bases at J, with 24 bases between. The DNA of the CDR3 is TGCGCCAGCAGCCACTCTCTGCGGGGGGGGGATGGTGGCTATGGCTACACCTTC. It encodes CASSHSLRGGDGGYGYTF.

The rearrangement links TRBV6-5 to TRBJ2-1; no reliable D call. Germline CDR1 is MNHEY and CDR2 is SVGAGI. Trimming stripped 0 bases from V and 10 bases from J, with 16 bases between. This CDR3 has 15 residues. The CDR3 here is CASSYSFRLEWEQFF. CDR3 sequence (DNA): TGTGCCAGCAGTTACTCTTTCAGGTTAGAGTGGGAGCAGTTCTTC.

This clone has only a few counts. This chain connects TRBV7-9 to TRBJ2-7; 9 positions match TRBD2. The V gene end was trimmed by 3 bases and the J gene end by 0 bases; junction bases not matched to a gene: 0. From germline, CDR1 is SEHNR and CDR2 FQNEAQ (reference sequence). The CDR3 spans 14 residues. This CDR3 is CASSFSGSSYEQYF. The DNA of the CDR3 is TGTGCCAGCAGCTTTAGCGGGAGCTCCTACGAGCAGTACTTC.

In its sample, this clone was seen once. In DNA, the CDR3 is TGTGCCTGGAGTGTACTAGCTCGGGAGCAGTTCTTC. Protein sequence: CAWSVLAREQFF. V usage is TRBV30 and J usage is TRBJ2-1, with D tentatively TRBD2 (6 bases). Between the trimmed V and J ends, which lost 0 bases and 10 bases, there was a span of 10 bases. CDR3 length: 12 amino acids. CDR1 GTSNPN and CDR2 SVGIG come from the germline V gene (reference sequence).

This clone was counted once. The J gene is TRBJ1-2, the V gene TRBV7-9; D is possibly TRBD1 (6 bases). V was trimmed by 1 base and J by 3 bases, leaving 24 bases between them. Germline assignment: CDR1 SEHNR and CDR2 FQNEAQ (reference sequence). This CDR3 is 19 amino acids long. The CDR3 bases are TGTGCCAGCAGCTTAGAAGGCGGACAGTTTACTGAAGGGGACTATGGCTACACCTTC. Its translation: CASSLEGGQFTEGDYGYTF. The variable domain in full, completed from reference TRBV7-9 and TRBJ1-2, reads DTGVSQNPRHKITKRGQNVTFRCDPISEHNRLYWYRQTLGQGPEFLTYFQNEAQLEKSRLLSDRFSAERPKGSFSTLEIQRTEQGDSAMYLCASSLEGGQFTEGDYGYTFGSGTRLTVV.

The chain couples TRBV28 to TRBJ2-2; D call uncertain. The CDR3 sequence is 15 residues long. Germline V CDR1 and CDR2: MDHEN, SYDVKM. V was cut by 6 bases and J by 3 bases, with 14 bases left in between. DNA for the CDR3: TGTGCCAGCAGCACCCTTGAACACGACACCGGGGAGCTGTTTTTT. Amino acids: CASSTLEHDTGELFF.

The genes are TRBV9 and TRBJ2-3, with D tentatively TRBD2 (5 bases). Per the germline V gene, CDR1 is SGDLS and CDR2 is YYNGEE. The V end lost 0 bases, the J end lost 2 bases, and 10 bases lay between the germline ends. This CDR3 has 15 amino acids. The CDR3 DNA reads TGTGCCAGCAGCGTAGAAGGGAGCCTCACAGATACGCAGTATTTT. This gives the protein CASSVEGSLTDTQYF.

The chain links TRBV27 to TRBJ1-3, with 9 positions matching TRBD1. V was clipped by 6 bases and J by 2 bases; unmatched bases: 11. The CDR3 is 17 amino acids. Germline CDR1 reads MNHEY; CDR2 reads SMNVEV (reference sequence). The CDR3 sequence is CASRQGARLEPGNTIYF. CDR3 sequence (DNA): TGTGCCAGCAGACAGGGGGCTCGTTTGGAACCTGGAAACACCATATATTTT.

The chain uses TRBV9 and TRBJ2-3; a possible D gene is TRBD2 (6 bases). The CDR3 runs to 14 residues. The ends were cut back, 4 bases at V and 0 bases at J, with 9 bases in the middle. Germline CDR1 and CDR2: SGDLS and YYNGEE. CDR3 protein: CASSPGGSTDTQYF. Written as DNA, the CDR3 is TGTGCCAGCAGCCCCGGGGGAAGCACAGATACGCAGTATTTT.

The rearrangement joins TRBV5-1 to TRBJ2-2; perhaps TRBD2 as D (5 bases). Germline-derived CDR1 and CDR2 are SGHRS and YFSETQ. This CDR3 has 12 amino acids. Trimming removed 7 bases from V and 2 bases from J, with 6 bases in between. The CDR3 region has the DNA TGCGCCAGCGGACTTAACACCGGGGAGCTGTTTTTT. This sequence encodes CASGLNTGELFF.

This clone was counted a single time. The CDR3 spells CAISSLPGQGTGTIYF. The DNA of the CDR3 is TGTGCCATCAGTTCCCTCCCGGGACAGGGGACGGGCACCATATATTTT. This chain links TRBV10-3 with TRBJ1-3; 10 bases are shared with TRBD1. This CDR3 has 16 amino acids. The J segment lost 9 bases and the V segment lost 5 bases, leaving 13 bases of the junction unmatched. CDR1 is ENHRY, CDR2 SYGVKD, per germline.

This clone was detected only once. The chain joins TRBV5-1 to TRBJ2-3; 12 bases line up with TRBD2. Looked up from germline, CDR1 is SGHRS and CDR2 is YFSETQ. With V trimmed by 0 bases and J by 3 bases, 2 bases remained unmatched. This CDR3 comprises 16 residues. CDR3 in amino acids: CASSLEGTSGTDTQYF. The DNA of the CDR3 is TGCGCCAGCAGCTTGGAAGGGACTAGCGGGACAGATACGCAGTATTTT.

About this clone itself: At one end, the junction sequence differs from germline, possibly due to a read error. The sample contains more than one DNA sequence encoding this CDR3. The V call is TRBV5-6, the J call TRBJ2-1, with D tentatively TRBD1 (5 bases). The CDR3 loop spans 16 amino acids. CDR1 is SGHDT and CDR2 is YYEEEE in the germline V gene. CDR3 bases: TGTGCCAGCAGCCCCTACAGGTTCCCGACTGCCAATGAGCAATTCTTC. This encodes CASSPYRFPTANEQFF.

The V and J genes are TRBV30 and TRBJ1-5, with D unclear. Germline-derived CDR1 and CDR2 are GTSNPN and SVGIG (reference sequence). V gave up 3 bases and J gave up 3 bases, with 12 bases separating them. This CDR3 region has 14 residues. In DNA form, the CDR3 reads TGTGCCTGGAGCGGGGAGGGCAACAATCAGCCCCAGCATTTT. Amino acid sequence: CAWSGEGNNQPQHF.

The V call is TRBV18, the J call TRBJ2-1; 15 bases are a match to TRBD2. J lost 10 bases, V lost 2 bases, and 9 bases had no gene match. The CDR3 loop spans 17 amino acids. The germline V gene has CDR1 KGHSH and CDR2 LQKENI. As DNA, the CDR3 is TGTGCCAGCTCACCAGGGACTAGCGGGAGGAGGTCCACGGAGCAGTTCTTC. Translated: CASSPGTSGRRSTEQFF.

The CDR3 region is CASSLDGQGGEQYF. For the CDR3, the DNA is TGTGCCAGCAGTTTAGACGGACAGGGCGGCGAGCAGTACTTC. The chain couples TRBV27 to TRBJ2-7, with 8 bases aligning to TRBD1. The germline CDR1 and CDR2 sequences are MNHEY and SMNVEV (reference sequence). This CDR3 has 14 amino acids. The J segment lost 6 bases and the V segment lost 2 bases, leaving 6 bases of the junction unmatched.

CDR3 amino acids: CASSQAWVANYEQYF. The CDR3 DNA is TGCGCCAGCAGCCAAGCTTGGGTAGCGAACTACGAGCAGTACTTC. The chain recombines TRBV4-3 with TRBJ2-7, with D perhaps TRBD2 (5 bases). With 1 base removed from V and 3 bases from J, the gap between germline ends came to 13 bases. The CDR3 sequence is 15 residues long. The germline CDR1 and CDR2 sequences are LGHNA and YSLEER.